This T cell receptor (beta chain) was profiled in a study of blood T cells in healthy people across ages. Study-wide findings and caveats: Long-lived and aged donors differed, with more naive CD4+ cells and higher diversity in the long-lived. Samples with more naive T cells showed higher observed beta diversity.

Alongside a J-beta primer mix, a sample-barcoded 5' primer served in a second PCR lasting 7 to 11 cycles. TCRdb re-called the 5' RACE reads through MiXCR, storing one row per CDR3 protein. The repertoire holds about 620,000 distinct CDR3 sequences, with roughly half as singletons. This clonotype was observed a handful of times. Its antigen is undetermined. The donors, aged roughly 6 to 95, were healthy Caucasians from Russia. Collection of around 10 milliliters of peripheral blood was performed for each donor. Between the trimmed V and J ends, which lost 1 base and 9 bases, there was a span of 10 bases. The CDR3 covers 13 residues. Germline V gene sequence: CDR1 LNHDA, CDR2 SQIVND (reference sequence).

The chain carries TRBV19 and TRBJ1-5; D gene ambiguous. The sequence came from an elderly woman in good health. Sequencing was performed on blood. This chain's CDR3 is CASSIVDKGPQHF. The CDR3, as DNA: TGTGCCAGTAGTATAGTCGATAAGGGGCCCCAGCATTTT.